The next 9 T cell receptor beta chains were all read from a single sample in a study of blood T cell repertoires in COVID-19. Profiled with immunoSEQ multiplex PCR; TCRdb holds only in-frame clones, not every one. The sample lists some 150,000 clones; 80% to 90% were seen once. Material for sequencing was PBMCs or T cells enriched from blood (not recorded which). The receptors were sampled from a man aged 45-65 years who had recovered from COVID-19.

The V call is TRBV2, the J call TRBJ1-4, with 9 bases aligning to TRBD1. This CDR3 is built from 15 residues. The ends lost 4 bases at V and 2 bases at J; junction bases unmatched: 2. Germline lookup yields CDR1 SNHLY and CDR2 FYNNEI. The CDR3 loop is CASSGQGVTNEKLFF. CDR3 nucleotide sequence: TGTGCCAGCAGTGGACAGGGGGTGACTAATGAAAAACTGTTTTTT.

The J gene is TRBJ2-2, the V gene TRBV6-2 or TRBV6-3; no clear D gene. V lost 2 bases and J lost 7, with 11 bases in between. Germline V lookup: CDR1 MNHEY, CDR2 SVGEGT. This CDR3 spans 14 amino acids. CDR3 sequence (DNA): TGTGCCAGCAGTTACCTAGGTCGTGGCGGGGAGCTGTTTTTT. Its protein product is CASSYLGRGGELFF.

In nucleotides, the CDR3 is TGTGCCAGCAGGATAGGGGGGGCAAATCAGCCCCAGCATTTT. It encodes CASRIGGANQPQHF. The gene calls are TRBV2 and TRBJ1-5; maybe TRBD1 (6 bases). The germline V gene encodes CDR1 SNHLY and CDR2 FYNNEI. CDR3 length: 14 amino acids. Trimming removed 6 bases at V and 4 bases at J, with 13 bases between.

The V and J genes are TRBV4-1 and TRBJ1-2, with 8 bases that match TRBD1. V shed 6 bases and J 5 bases; nucleotides not matched to a gene: 14. The CDR3 has 16 amino acids. CDR1 MGHRA and CDR2 YSYEKL come from the germline V gene. CDR3 sequence: CASREESGQGFYGYTF. In nucleotides, the CDR3 is TGCGCCAGCAGAGAAGAGAGCGGACAGGGTTTTTATGGCTACACCTTC.

This clone is labeled as medium-sized. The chain combines TRBV6-1 with TRBJ2-5; D is ambiguous. Trimming stripped 0 bases from V and 5 bases from J, with 7 bases between. There are 13 residues in the CDR3. Germline CDR1 and CDR2: MNHNS and SASEGT. CDR3 nucleotide sequence: TGTGCCAGCAGTGAAGCGCTTAGTGAGACCCAGTACTTC. Translating it yields CASSEALSETQYF.

Only a few counts were recorded for this clone. The gene calls are TRBV7-9 and TRBJ1-2; D is unclear. There are 13 residues in the CDR3. Germline loops: CDR1 SEHNR, CDR2 FQNEAQ (reference sequence). Trimming pared 6 bases from V and 2 bases from J, leaving 10 bases between. The CDR3 sequence: CASSTGHNYGYTF. CDR3 DNA: TGTGCCAGCAGTACCGGTCACAACTATGGCTACACCTTC.

The chain combines TRBV28 with TRBJ1-5; weak D call: TRBD1 (6 bases). The germline CDR1 and CDR2 sequences are MDHEN and SYDVKM. This CDR3 spans 13 amino acids. V dropped 10 bases and J dropped 0 bases, with 10 bases sitting between them. CDR3 nucleotide sequence: TGTGCCATCTCGGACAGTAGCAATCAGCCCCAGCATTTT. Amino acids: CAISDSSNQPQHF.

The rearrangement links TRBV3-1 (or the pseudogene TRBV3-2) to TRBJ1-1; 8 bases line up with TRBD1. The CDR3 loop spans 15 amino acids. Germline lookup yields CDR1 LGHDT and CDR2 YNNKEL (reference sequence). V was pared by 4 bases and J by 4 bases, with 8 bases of the junction left unmatched. CDR3 sequence reads: CASSPRTGSITEAFF. The CDR3 DNA reads TGTGCCAGCAGCCCCAGGACAGGGAGTATCACTGAAGCTTTCTTT.

V is TRBV19 and J is TRBJ2-7; tentative D call: TRBD1 (5 bases). Looked up from germline, CDR1 is LNHDA and CDR2 is SQIVND (reference sequence). The CDR3 sequence is 17 residues long. Trimming took off 0 bases at V and 3 bases at J, with 18 bases between the two ends. The CDR3 spells CASSIDLAGRGHYEQYF. Here the CDR3 DNA reads TGTGCCAGTAGTATAGACCTGGCCGGCCGTGGACACTACGAGCAGTACTTC.